These 18 T cell receptor beta chains originate from one sample sequenced in a study of control samples from healthy donors and cancer patients. The repertoire was sequenced with immunoSEQ multiplex PCR; TCRdb's copy has only in-frame clones and lacks some. Among about 77,000 clones listed, around 92% were seen once. Sequencing was performed on blood. Source of these receptors: an older woman in good health.

This clone came up a few times. The chain carries TRBV19 and TRBJ1-4; the D gene is possibly TRBD1 (5 bases). Germline V CDR1 and CDR2: LNHDA, SQIVND (reference sequence). Deletions cut 3 bases from V and 0 bases from J, with 5 bases between. The CDR3 contains 14 residues. This CDR3 is CASSMGPTNEKLFF. The CDR3 DNA follows: TGTGCCAGTAGTATGGGGCCAACTAATGAAAAACTGTTTTTT.

The chain employs TRBV28 and TRBJ1-1; the D gene is possibly TRBD1 (5 bases). CDR3 length: 17 residues. V lost 4 bases, J lost 4 bases, and 22 bases lay in between. Germline V gene sequence: CDR1 MDHEN, CDR2 SYDVKM. CDR3 sequence reads: CASSSNDRSPGVTEAFF. The CDR3, as DNA: TGTGCCAGCAGTTCAAACGACAGAAGCCCGGGGGTCACTGAAGCTTTCTTT.

This clone has a single count. The genes are TRBV29-1 and TRBJ2-7; the match to TRBD2 covers 7 bases. The CDR3 totals 13 residues. Germline V gene data show CDR1 as SQVTM and CDR2 as ANQGSEA. The V segment lost 3 bases and the J segment 2 bases; nucleotides outside the gene matches: 4. The CDR3 loop is CSVEGSGPYEQYF. DNA for the CDR3: TGCAGCGTTGAGGGTAGCGGGCCCTACGAGCAGTACTTC.

The V call is TRBV5-6, the J call TRBJ2-7; no clear D gene. V was trimmed by 4 bases and J by 2 bases, leaving 13 bases between them. Germline values: CDR1 SGHDT, CDR2 YYEEEE. This CDR3 comprises 14 residues. DNA for the CDR3: TGTGCCAGCAGCCTCCGGGCCCTTACCTACGAGCAGTACTTC. It translates to CASSLRALTYEQYF.

The J gene is TRBJ2-1, the V gene TRBV10-2, with TRBD2 matching 13 bases. The CDR3 has 17 residues. CDR1 and CDR2 (germline): WSHSY, SAAADI. V gave up 4 bases and J gave up 1 base; unmatched junction bases: 4. This CDR3 reads CASSGTSGSRSYNEQFF. For the CDR3, the DNA is TGCGCCAGCAGTGGGACTAGCGGGAGTAGATCCTACAATGAGCAGTTCTTC.

The rearrangement joins TRBV6-5 to TRBJ2-3; 8 bases are a match to TRBD1. V lost 4 bases and J lost 4; bases outside the gene matches: 10. Germline values: CDR1 MNHEY, CDR2 SVGAGI. The CDR3 sequence is 16 residues long. CDR3 protein: CASSSPGTGGPDTQYF. The CDR3 bases are TGTGCCAGCAGTTCCCCCGGGACAGGCGGCCCAGATACGCAGTATTTT.

The gene calls are TRBV10-2 and TRBJ2-7; 7 bases match TRBD2. Germline CDR1 and CDR2: WSHSY and SAAADI. This CDR3 region has 15 residues. V lost 2 bases and J lost 5; bases outside the gene matches: 9. The CDR3 region is CASSEAGVGLNEQYF. The CDR3 DNA is TGCGCCAGCAGTGAGGCGGGAGTGGGTTTAAACGAGCAGTACTTC.

The J gene is TRBJ1-5, the V gene TRBV19; 7 bases are a match to TRBD1. Germline-derived CDR1 and CDR2 are LNHDA and SQIVND (reference sequence). The V gene end was trimmed by 6 bases and the J gene end by 0 bases; junction bases not matched to a gene: 8. The CDR3 contains 16 residues. The CDR3 DNA reads as TGTGCCAGTAGCCGCTCCACAGGGGATAGCAATCAGCCCCAGCATTTT. Protein product: CASSRSTGDSNQPQHF. Full variable domain (outside the CDR3, taken from reference TRBV19 and TRBJ1-5): DGGITQSPKYLFRKEGQNVTLSCEQNLNHDAMYWYRQDPGQGLRLIYYSQIVNDFQKGDIAEGYSVSREKKESFPLTVTSAQKNPTAFYLCASSRSTGDSNQPQHFGDGTRLSIL.

This chain uses TRBV29-1 with TRBJ2-1; 11 bases map to TRBD1. The J segment lost 7 bases and the V segment lost 0 bases, leaving 2 bases of the junction unmatched. This CDR3 has 14 residues. Germline V gene sequence: CDR1 SQVTM, CDR2 ANQGSEA. In DNA, the CDR3 is TGCAGCGTTGAAGAGGACAGGGGGCCGAATGAGCAGTTCTTC. Its translation is CSVEEDRGPNEQFF.

The chain employs TRBV18 and TRBJ2-3; D remains ambiguous. The CDR3 covers 15 residues. With 3 bases removed from V and 4 bases from J, the gap between germline ends came to 14 bases. Germline lookup yields CDR1 KGHSH and CDR2 LQKENI. CDR3 sequence (DNA): TGTGCCAGCTCACCCAGCAATATGGTCTCAGATACGCAGTATTTT. It translates to CASSPSNMVSDTQYF.

The chain joins TRBV4-1 to TRBJ1-4; D might be TRBD1 (5 bases). The germline gives CDR1 MGHRA, CDR2 YSYEKL. The length of the CDR3 is 14 residues. V was clipped by 0 bases and J by 8 bases, with 10 bases between them. The CDR3 loop is CASSQDRVREKLFF. In nucleotides, the CDR3 is TGCGCCAGCAGCCAAGACAGGGTACGGGAAAAACTGTTTTTT.

This rearrangement joins TRBV28 to TRBJ1-2; D remains ambiguous. CDR1 MDHEN and CDR2 SYDVKM come from the germline V gene. This CDR3 is built from 14 residues. Deletions cut 3 bases from V and 0 bases from J, with 8 bases between. In nucleotides, the CDR3 is TGTGCCAGCAGTTTTGCAGCCTCTAACTATGGCTACACCTTC. As protein: CASSFAASNYGYTF.

This sequence joins TRBV2 and TRBJ1-2; D call uncertain. CDR3 length equals 14 residues. The V and J ends lost 4 bases and 5 bases respectively, with 14 bases between them. The germline V gene encodes CDR1 SNHLY and CDR2 FYNNEI. As DNA, the CDR3 is TGTGCCAGCAGTGTCGGTGTACTGCAGTATGGCTACACCTTC. Translated, it gives CASSVGVLQYGYTF.

The rearrangement links TRBV19 to TRBJ1-1; 8 nucleotides align to TRBD1. There are 14 residues in the CDR3. After removal of 4 bases from V and 4 bases from J, the junction contained 5 bases not matched to a gene. Germline lookup yields CDR1 LNHDA and CDR2 SQIVND (reference sequence). The CDR3 sequence is CASSTGGEVTEAFF. CDR3 bases: TGTGCCAGTAGTACAGGGGGCGAGGTCACTGAAGCTTTCTTT.

The chain uses TRBV3-1 (or the pseudogene TRBV3-2) and TRBJ2-5, with 8 bases lining up with TRBD1. J gave up 5 bases and V 6 bases, and 8 bases lay outside the gene matches. Germline V gives CDR1 LGHDT, CDR2 YNNKEL (reference sequence). The CDR3 sequence is 14 residues long. The CDR3: CASRHQGAWETQYF. The CDR3 DNA sequence: TGTGCCAGCAGACATCAGGGGGCCTGGGAGACCCAGTACTTC.

The V call is TRBV4-2, the J call TRBJ1-2, with a possible D match to TRBD1 (6 bases). Trimming stripped 1 base from V and 0 bases from J, with 15 bases between. Germline assignment: CDR1 LGHNA and CDR2 YNFKEQ. The CDR3 is 17 residues long. CDR3 sequence reads: CASSQGVGGGANYGYTF. DNA for the CDR3: TGTGCCAGCAGCCAAGGGGTAGGGGGGGGCGCTAACTATGGCTACACCTTC.

This chain links TRBV28 with TRBJ2-1; the match to TRBD2 covers 7 bases. From germline, CDR1 is MDHEN and CDR2 SYDVKM. The CDR3 extends over 12 amino acids. The V gene end was trimmed by 7 bases and the J gene end by 3 bases; junction bases not matched to a gene: 0. CDR3 sequence reads: CASTSGYNEQFF. The CDR3 DNA reads as TGTGCCAGCACTAGCGGCTACAATGAGCAGTTCTTC.

The chain couples TRBV6-2 or TRBV6-3 to TRBJ2-6; D is perhaps TRBD2 (6 bases). Trimming removed 2 bases at V and 2 bases at J, with 7 bases between. The CDR3 covers 15 residues. Per the germline V gene, CDR1 is MNHEY and CDR2 is SVGEGT. CDR3 sequence (DNA): TGTGCCAGCAGTTACCGGAGGGCTGGGGCCAACGTCCTGACTTTC. Residues: CASSYRRAGANVLTF.